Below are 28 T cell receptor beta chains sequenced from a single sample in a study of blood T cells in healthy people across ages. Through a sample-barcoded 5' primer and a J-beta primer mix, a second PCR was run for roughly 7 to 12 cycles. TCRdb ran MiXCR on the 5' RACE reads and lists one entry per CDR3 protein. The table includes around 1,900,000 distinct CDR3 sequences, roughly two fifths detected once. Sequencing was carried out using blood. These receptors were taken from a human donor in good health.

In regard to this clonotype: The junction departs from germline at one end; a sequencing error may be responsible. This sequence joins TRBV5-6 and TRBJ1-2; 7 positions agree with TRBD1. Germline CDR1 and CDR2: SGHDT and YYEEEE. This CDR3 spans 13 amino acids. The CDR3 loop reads CAGSWDRYAGYTF. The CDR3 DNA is TGTGCCGGCAGCTGGGACAGATATGCCGGCTACACCTTC.

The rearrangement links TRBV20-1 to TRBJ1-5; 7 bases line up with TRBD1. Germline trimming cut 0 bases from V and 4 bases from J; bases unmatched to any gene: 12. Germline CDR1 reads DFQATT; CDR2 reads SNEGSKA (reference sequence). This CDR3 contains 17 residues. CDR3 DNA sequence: TGCAGTGCTAGAGACCCAAAGGGGACAGCGACTAATCAGCCCCAGCATTTT. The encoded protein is CSARDPKGTATNQPQHF.

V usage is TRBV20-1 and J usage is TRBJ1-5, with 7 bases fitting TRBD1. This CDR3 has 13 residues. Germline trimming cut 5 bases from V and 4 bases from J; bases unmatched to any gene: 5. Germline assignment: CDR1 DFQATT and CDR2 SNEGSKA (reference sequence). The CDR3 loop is CSALQGSNQPQHF. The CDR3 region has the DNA TGCAGTGCTTTACAGGGGTCTAATCAGCCCCAGCATTTT.

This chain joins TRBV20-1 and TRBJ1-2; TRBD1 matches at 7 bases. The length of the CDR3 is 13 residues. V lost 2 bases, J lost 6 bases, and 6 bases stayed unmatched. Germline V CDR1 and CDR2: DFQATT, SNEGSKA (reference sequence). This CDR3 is CSARHRGGDGYTF. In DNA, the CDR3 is TGCAGTGCTAGACACAGGGGTGGAGATGGCTACACCTTC.

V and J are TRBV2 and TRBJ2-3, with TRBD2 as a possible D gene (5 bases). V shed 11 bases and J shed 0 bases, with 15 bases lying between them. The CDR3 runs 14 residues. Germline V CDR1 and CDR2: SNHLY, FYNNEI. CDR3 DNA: TGTGCCGATAGACGAGACTACAGCACAGATACGCAGTATTTT. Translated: CADRRDYSTDTQYF.

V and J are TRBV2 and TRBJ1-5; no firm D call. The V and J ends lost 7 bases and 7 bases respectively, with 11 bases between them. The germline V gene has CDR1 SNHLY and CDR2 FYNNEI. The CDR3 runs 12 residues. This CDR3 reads CASNGERQPQHF. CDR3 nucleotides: TGTGCCAGCAACGGAGAACGGCAGCCCCAGCATTTT.

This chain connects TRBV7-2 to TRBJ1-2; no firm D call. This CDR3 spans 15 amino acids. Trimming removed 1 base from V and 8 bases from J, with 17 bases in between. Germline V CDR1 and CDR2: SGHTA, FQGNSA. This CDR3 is CASSLGSNPPWGYTF. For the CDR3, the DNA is TGTGCCAGCAGCTTAGGGAGCAACCCGCCGTGGGGCTACACCTTC.

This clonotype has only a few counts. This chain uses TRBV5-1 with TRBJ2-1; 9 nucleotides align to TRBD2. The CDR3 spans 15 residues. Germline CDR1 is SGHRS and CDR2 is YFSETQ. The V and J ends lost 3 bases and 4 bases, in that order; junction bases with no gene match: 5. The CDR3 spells CASSSAGGPYNEQFF. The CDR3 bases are TGCGCCAGCAGCTCGGCGGGGGGGCCTTACAATGAGCAGTTCTTC.

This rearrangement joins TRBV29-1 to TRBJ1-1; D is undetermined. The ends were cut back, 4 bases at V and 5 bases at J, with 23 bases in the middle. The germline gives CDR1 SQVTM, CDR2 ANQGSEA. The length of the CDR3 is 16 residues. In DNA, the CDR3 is TGCAGCGTTGGGCCTCATTCACGGGTCGACGGGACTGAAGCTTTCTTT. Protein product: CSVGPHSRVDGTEAFF.

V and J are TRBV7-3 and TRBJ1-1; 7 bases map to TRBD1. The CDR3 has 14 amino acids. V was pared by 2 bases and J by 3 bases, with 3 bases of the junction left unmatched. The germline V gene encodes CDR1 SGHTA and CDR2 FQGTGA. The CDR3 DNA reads TGTGCCAGCAGCTTAGTGACAGGGCACACTGAAGCTTTCTTT. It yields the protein CASSLVTGHTEAFF.

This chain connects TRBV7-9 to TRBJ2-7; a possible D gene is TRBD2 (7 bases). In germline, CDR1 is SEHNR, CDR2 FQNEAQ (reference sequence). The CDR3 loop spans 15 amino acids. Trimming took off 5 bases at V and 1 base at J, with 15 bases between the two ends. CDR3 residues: CASSPPGGESYEQYF. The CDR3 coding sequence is TGTGCCAGCAGCCCTCCGGGGGGCGAATCCTACGAGCAGTACTTC. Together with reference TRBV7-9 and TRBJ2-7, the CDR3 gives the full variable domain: DTGVSQNPRHKITKRGQNVTFRCDPISEHNRLYWYRQTLGQGPEFLTYFQNEAQLEKSRLLSDRFSAERPKGSFSTLEIQRTEQGDSAMYLCASSPPGGESYEQYFGPGTRLTVT.

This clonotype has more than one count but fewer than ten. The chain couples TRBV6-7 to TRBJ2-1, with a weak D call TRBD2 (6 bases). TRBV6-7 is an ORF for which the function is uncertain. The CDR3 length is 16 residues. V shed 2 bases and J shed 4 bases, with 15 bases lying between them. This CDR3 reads CASSYAAGRGYNEQFF. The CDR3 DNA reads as TGTGCCAGCAGTTACGCCGCGGGAAGGGGATACAATGAGCAGTTCTTC.

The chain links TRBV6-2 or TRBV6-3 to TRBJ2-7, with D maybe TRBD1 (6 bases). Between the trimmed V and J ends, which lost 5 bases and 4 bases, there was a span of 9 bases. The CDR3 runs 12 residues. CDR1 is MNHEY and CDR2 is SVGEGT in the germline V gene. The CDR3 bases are TGTGCCAGCAGTGACCAGGGGTACGAGCAGTACTTC. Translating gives CASSDQGYEQYF.

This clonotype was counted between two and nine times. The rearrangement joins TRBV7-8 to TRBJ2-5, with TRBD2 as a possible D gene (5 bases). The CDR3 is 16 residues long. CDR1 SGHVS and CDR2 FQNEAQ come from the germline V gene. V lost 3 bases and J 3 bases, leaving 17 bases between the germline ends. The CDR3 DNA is TGTGCCAGCAGCTTCGCACCCGGGGTGGGCGAAGAGACCCAGTACTTC. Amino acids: CASSFAPGVGEETQYF. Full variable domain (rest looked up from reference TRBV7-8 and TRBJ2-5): GAGVSQSPRYKVAKRGQDVALRCDPISGHVSLFWYQQALGQGPEFLTYFQNEAQLDKSGLPSDRFFAERPEGSVSTLKIQRTQQEDSAVYLCASSFAPGVGEETQYFGPGTRLLVL.

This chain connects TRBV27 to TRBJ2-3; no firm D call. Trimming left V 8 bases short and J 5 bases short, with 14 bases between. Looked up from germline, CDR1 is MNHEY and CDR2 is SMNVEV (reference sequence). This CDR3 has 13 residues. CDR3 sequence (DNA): TGTGCCAGCGAGGCTCTGTTTGGAGATACGCAGTATTTT. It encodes CASEALFGDTQYF.

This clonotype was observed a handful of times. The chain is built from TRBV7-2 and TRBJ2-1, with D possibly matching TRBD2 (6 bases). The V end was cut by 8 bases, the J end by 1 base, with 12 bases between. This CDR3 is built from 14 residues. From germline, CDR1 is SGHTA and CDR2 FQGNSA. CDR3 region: CASWRGGSYNEQFF. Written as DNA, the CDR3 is TGTGCCAGCTGGCGGGGCGGGTCCTACAATGAGCAGTTCTTC.

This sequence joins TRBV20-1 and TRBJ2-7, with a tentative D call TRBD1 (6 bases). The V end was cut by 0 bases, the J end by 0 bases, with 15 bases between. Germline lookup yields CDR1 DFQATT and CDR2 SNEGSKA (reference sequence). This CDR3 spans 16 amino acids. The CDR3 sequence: CSARDPSGTHSYEQYF. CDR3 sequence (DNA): TGCAGTGCTAGAGATCCCTCCGGGACACACTCCTACGAGCAGTACTTC.

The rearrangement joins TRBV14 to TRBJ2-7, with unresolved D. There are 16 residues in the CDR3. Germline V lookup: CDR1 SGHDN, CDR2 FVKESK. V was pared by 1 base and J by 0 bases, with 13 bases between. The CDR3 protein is CASSQVGSRSSYEQYF. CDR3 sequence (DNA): TGTGCCAGCAGCCAAGTAGGATCTCGAAGCTCCTACGAGCAGTACTTC. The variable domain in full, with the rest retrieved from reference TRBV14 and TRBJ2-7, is EAGVTQFPSHSVIEKGQTVTLRCDPISGHDNLYWYRRVMGKEIKFLLHFVKESKQDESGMPNNRFLAERTGGTYSTLKVQPAELEDSGVYFCASSQVGSRSSYEQYFGPGTRLTVT.

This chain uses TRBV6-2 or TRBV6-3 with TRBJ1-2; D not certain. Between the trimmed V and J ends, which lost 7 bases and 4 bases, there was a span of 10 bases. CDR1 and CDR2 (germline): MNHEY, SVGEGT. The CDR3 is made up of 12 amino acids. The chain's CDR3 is CASTDQGYGYTF. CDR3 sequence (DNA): TGTGCCAGCACCGATCAAGGCTATGGCTACACCTTC.

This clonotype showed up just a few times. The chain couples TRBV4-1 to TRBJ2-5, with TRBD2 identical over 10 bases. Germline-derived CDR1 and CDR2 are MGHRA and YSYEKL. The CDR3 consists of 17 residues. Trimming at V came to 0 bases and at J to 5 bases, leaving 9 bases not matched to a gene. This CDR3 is CASSQEEDSGGTETQYF. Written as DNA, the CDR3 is TGCGCCAGCAGCCAAGAGGAGGATAGCGGGGGGACCGAGACCCAGTACTTC.

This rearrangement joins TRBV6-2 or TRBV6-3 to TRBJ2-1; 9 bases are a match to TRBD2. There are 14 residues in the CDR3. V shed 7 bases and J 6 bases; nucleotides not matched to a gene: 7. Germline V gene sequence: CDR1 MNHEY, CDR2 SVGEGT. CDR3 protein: CASNYGGGANEQFF. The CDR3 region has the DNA TGTGCCAGCAATTATGGCGGGGGGGCCAATGAGCAGTTCTTC.

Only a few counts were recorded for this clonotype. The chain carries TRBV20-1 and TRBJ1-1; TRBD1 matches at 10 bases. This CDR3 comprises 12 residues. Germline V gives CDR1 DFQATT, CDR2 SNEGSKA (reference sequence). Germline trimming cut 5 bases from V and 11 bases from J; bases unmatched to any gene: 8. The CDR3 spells CSALDRGRGAFF. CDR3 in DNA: TGCAGTGCTTTAGACAGGGGGCGGGGGGCTTTCTTT.

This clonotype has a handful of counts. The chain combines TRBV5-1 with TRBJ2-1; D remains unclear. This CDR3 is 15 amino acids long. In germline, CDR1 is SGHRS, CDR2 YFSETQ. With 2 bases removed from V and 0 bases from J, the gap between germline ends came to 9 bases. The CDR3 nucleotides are TGCGCCAGCAGCTTTCCCGGGTCCTCCTACAATGAGCAGTTCTTC. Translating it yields CASSFPGSSYNEQFF.

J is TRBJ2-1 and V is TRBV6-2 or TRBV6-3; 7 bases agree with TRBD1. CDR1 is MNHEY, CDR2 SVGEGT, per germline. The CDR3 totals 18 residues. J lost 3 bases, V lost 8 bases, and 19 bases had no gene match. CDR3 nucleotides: TGTGCCAGCTACAGTTTAGGGGACAGCCACCTCGACTACAATGAGCAGTTCTTC. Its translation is CASYSLGDSHLDYNEQFF.

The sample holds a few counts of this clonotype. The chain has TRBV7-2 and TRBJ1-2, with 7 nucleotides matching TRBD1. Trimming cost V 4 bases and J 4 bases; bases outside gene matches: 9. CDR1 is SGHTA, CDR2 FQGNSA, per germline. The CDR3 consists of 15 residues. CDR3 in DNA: TGTGCCAGCAGCTCCCCGGGACAGATAGCCTATGGCTACACCTTC. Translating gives CASSSPGQIAYGYTF.

For the CDR3, the DNA is TGTGCCAGCAGCTTAGTGAGGGCCCCTCTATTCTATGGCTACACCTTC. Translated: CASSLVRAPLFYGYTF. The genes are TRBV7-2 and TRBJ1-2; D not resolved. Germline loops: CDR1 SGHTA, CDR2 FQGNSA. This CDR3 region has 16 residues. Trimming left V 1 base short and J 4 bases short, with 16 bases between.

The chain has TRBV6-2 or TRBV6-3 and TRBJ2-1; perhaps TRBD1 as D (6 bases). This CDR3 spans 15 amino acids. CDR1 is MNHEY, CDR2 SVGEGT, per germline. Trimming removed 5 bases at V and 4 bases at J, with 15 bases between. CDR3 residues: CASSPRTEPYNEQFF. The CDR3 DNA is TGTGCCAGCAGTCCCCGGACAGAGCCATACAATGAGCAGTTCTTC.

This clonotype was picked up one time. The CDR3, as DNA: TGTGCCAGCAGTGAAGGCGGACAGGGACGTGGCTACACCTTC. This codes for CASSEGGQGRGYTF. V usage is TRBV2 and J usage is TRBJ1-2; 8 nucleotides agree with TRBD1. CDR1 SNHLY and CDR2 FYNNEI come from the germline V gene. The junction had 5 bases not matched to a gene; V was cut back by 1 base and J by 7 bases. This CDR3 region has 14 residues.